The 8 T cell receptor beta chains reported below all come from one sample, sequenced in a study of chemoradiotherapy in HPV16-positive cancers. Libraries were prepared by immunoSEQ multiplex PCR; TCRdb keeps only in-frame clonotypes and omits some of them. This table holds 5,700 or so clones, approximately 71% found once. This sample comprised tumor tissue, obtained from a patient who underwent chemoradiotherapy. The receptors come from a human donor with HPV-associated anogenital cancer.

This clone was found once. The CDR3 region is CASSTLGLAGGPLQFF. CDR3 sequence (DNA): TGCGCCAGCAGCACCCTGGGACTAGCGGGAGGGCCGTTGCAGTTCTTC. The J gene is TRBJ2-1, the V gene TRBV5-1; 16 nucleotides match TRBD2. There are 16 residues in the CDR3. CDR1 is SGHRS and CDR2 is YFSETQ in the germline V gene. V dropped 4 bases and J dropped 12; count of bases not matched to a gene: 10.

This CDR3 reads CASGSPISYNEQFF. The CDR3 DNA reads TGTGCTAGTGGTTCCCCAATCTCCTACAATGAGCAGTTCTTC. V usage is TRBV12-5 and J usage is TRBJ2-1; no reliable D call. CDR1 LGHNT and CDR2 FRNRAP come from the germline V gene. V was shortened by 4 bases and J by 0 bases, with 7 bases between the two germline ends. The CDR3 extends over 14 amino acids.

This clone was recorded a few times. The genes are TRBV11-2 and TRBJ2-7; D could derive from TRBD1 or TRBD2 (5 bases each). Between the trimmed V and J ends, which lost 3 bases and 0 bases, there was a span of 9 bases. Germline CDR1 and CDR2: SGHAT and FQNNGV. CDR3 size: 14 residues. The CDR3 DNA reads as TGTGCCAGCAGCTTCCCAGGGAGCTCCTACGAGCAGTACTTC. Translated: CASSFPGSSYEQYF. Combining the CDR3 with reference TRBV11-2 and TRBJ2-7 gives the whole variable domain EAGVAQSPRYKIIEKRQSVAFWCNPISGHATLYWYQQILGQGPKLLIQFQNNGVVDDSQLPKDRFSAERLKGVDSTLKIQPAKLEDSAVYLCASSFPGSSYEQYFGPGTRLTVT.

The CDR3 region has the DNA TGTGCCAGCAGCCAGTTTTTGACCTCTGGAAACACCATATATTTT. As protein: CASSQFLTSGNTIYF. The chain joins TRBV14 to TRBJ1-3; unclear D gene. This CDR3 has 15 amino acids. The V gene's germline CDR1 is SGHDN and CDR2 FVKESK. V lost 3 bases to trimming and J lost 0 bases, with 9 bases between them.

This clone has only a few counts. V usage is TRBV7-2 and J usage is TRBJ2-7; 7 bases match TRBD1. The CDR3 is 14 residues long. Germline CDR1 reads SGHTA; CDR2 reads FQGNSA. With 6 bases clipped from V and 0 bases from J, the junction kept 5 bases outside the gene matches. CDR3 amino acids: CASRRGTDSYEQYF. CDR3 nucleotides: TGTGCCAGCAGGAGGGGGACAGACTCCTACGAGCAGTACTTC.

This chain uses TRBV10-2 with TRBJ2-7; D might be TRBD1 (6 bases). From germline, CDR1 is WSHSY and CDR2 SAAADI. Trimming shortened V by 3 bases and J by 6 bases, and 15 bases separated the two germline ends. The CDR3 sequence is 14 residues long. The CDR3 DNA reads TGCGCCAGCAGTGATTACAGGGCCCCCTCCGAGCAGTACTTC. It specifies CASSDYRAPSEQYF.

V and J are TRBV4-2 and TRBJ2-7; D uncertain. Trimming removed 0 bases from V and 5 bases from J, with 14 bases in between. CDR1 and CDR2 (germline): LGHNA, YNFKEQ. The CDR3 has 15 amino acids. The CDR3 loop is CASSQDSREDDEQYF. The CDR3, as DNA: TGTGCCAGCAGCCAAGATTCAAGGGAAGACGACGAGCAGTACTTC.

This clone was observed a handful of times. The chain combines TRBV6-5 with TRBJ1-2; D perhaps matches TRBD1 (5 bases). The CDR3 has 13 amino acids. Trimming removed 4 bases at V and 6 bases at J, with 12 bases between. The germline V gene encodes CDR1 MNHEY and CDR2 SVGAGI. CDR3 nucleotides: TGTGCCAGCAGTTCCCTCCAGGGTAATGGCTACACCTTC. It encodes CASSSLQGNGYTF.